This T cell receptor beta chain was documented in a study of T cell responses to AZD1222 COVID-19 vaccine. Findings and caveats of the study: Clonal diversity was possibly underestimated; the donors were predominantly white British and more often female. Across spike, vaccine-associated CD4 TCRs were found, dominant at 160-218 and 743-854.

This table comes from immunoSEQ multiplex PCR, and its TCRdb copy is limited to in-frame clones, with some not included. This sample carries some 120,000 clones, 92% of them seen once, and the ten largest clones take approximately 7.9%. The length of the CDR3 is 13 residues. Germline V gene lookup returns CDR1 MGHDK and CDR2 SYGVNS. With 7 bases clipped from V and 8 bases from J, the junction kept 8 bases outside the gene matches. This clone was observed a few times. Its specificity is unknown. The sequencing here drew on peripheral blood, taken 28 days after the second AZD1222 dose. The chain recombines TRBV25-1 with TRBJ2-1, with 7 bases lining up with TRBD2. The TCR was taken from an adult who received the AZD1222 COVID-19 vaccine. In DNA form, the CDR3 reads TGTGCCAGCAACTTAGCAGGGAGGGATGAGCAGTTCTTC. As protein: CASNLAGRDEQFF.